The text below deals with one T cell receptor beta chain. Its antigen is currently unknown. Treatment here: oral pan-JAK inhibitor, 5-10 mg twice daily. This sample was included in a study of CD8+ T cells in alopecia areata. Background on the study: Treated individuals took tofacitinib by mouth, 5 to 10 mg twice daily.

The CDR3 sequence is 15 residues long. Unmatched junction bases numbered 11, after V lost 6 bases and J lost 5 bases. Germline CDR1 and CDR2: MNHEY and SVGAGI. General study findings and limits: Having one nonresponder leaves uncertain how baseline CD8+ expansion relates to response. For patients receiving tofacitinib, scalp clonality and expanded CD8+ clones among the top 100 significantly decreased. Affected scalp, especially in alopecia totalis/universalis, had a higher clonality than normal scalp did.

cDNA serving as the sequencing template came from extracted, reverse transcribed RNA. The method was immunoSEQ multiplex PCR; TCRdb's version includes in-frame clones alone and lacks a portion of them. The data show 100,000 or so clones, roughly 56% seen once. Source: CD8+ T cells sorted from blood, taken at approximately week 60, from a patient treated with tofacitinib. The chain links TRBV6-5 to TRBJ2-5; 8 nucleotides line up with TRBD1. The sequence was collected from a human donor with alopecia areata. For the CDR3, the DNA is TGTGCCAGCAGCTATGCAGGGGGCGCCGGGGAGACCCAGTACTTC. Protein product: CASSYAGGAGETQYF.